This T cell receptor beta chain originates from a study of blood T cell repertoires in COVID-19. The overall study: The United States, Italy and Spain provided the acute and convalescent COVID-19 samples. From T cells, B-cell-depleted T cells, or PBMCs came the material, which was cDNA or gDNA.

V was pared by 4 bases and J by 4 bases, with 14 bases between. The CDR3 runs 15 residues. CDR1 is MNHEY and CDR2 is SVGEGT in the germline V gene. In the original processing: Nucleated cell number was recorded as an estimate derived from reference gene primer amplification. Using immunoSEQ multiplex PCR, the repertoire was profiled, and TCRdb retains in-frame clones only, with some absent. V and J calls plus clone size are reproduced from that table; the DNA served to infer D and trimming. The sample consists of about 310,000 clones, about nine tenths of them appearing once. Source material: peripheral blood. This chain links TRBV6-2 or TRBV6-3 with TRBJ1-5, with D possibly being TRBD1 (5 bases). This TCR was sampled from a young man with active or convalescent COVID-19. The CDR3 loop is CASSWEGSMNQPQHF. For the CDR3, the DNA is TGTGCCAGCAGTTGGGAGGGGTCAATGAATCAGCCCCAGCATTTT.